This T cell receptor (beta chain) was observed in a study of cytomegalovirus exposure and HLA in healthy donors. This clone was seen more than once but under ten times. The germline V gene has CDR1 SGHRS and CDR2 YFSETQ. Trimming removed 4 bases from V and 1 base from J; junction bases left unmatched: 7. The CDR3 sequence is 16 residues long. Primers: 60 Vbeta forward and 13 Jbeta reverse. The table came from immunoSEQ multiplex PCR; TCRdb's copy has only in-frame clones and leaves some out. The data hold about 130,000 clones, with under 12% observed a single time. This sequence was found in a woman aged 18-29 years in good health and CMV-seropositive. Sequencing used PBMCs. The V gene is TRBV5-1, the J gene TRBJ2-1; TRBD2 agrees at 8 bases. The DNA for the CDR3 is TGCGCCAGCAGCCTCGGACTAGCCGCTTCCTACAATGAGCAGTTCTTC. Its translation: CASSLGLAASYNEQFF. The full variable domain, in which reference TRBV5-1 and TRBJ2-1 provide the parts outside the CDR3, is KAGVTQTPRYLIKTRGQQVTLSCSPISGHRSVSWYQQTPGQGLQFLFEYFSETQRNKGNFPGRFSGRQFSNSRSEMNVSTLELGDSALYLCASSLGLAASYNEQFFGPGTRLTVL.